A single sample is the source of the 17 T cell receptor beta chains below, sequenced in a study of blood T cell repertoires in COVID-19. Some clones are missing from TCRdb's copy, which holds only in-frame ones; the method was immunoSEQ multiplex PCR. The sample lists 95,000 to 100,000 clones, about 87% occurring once. Input material: peripheral blood. These receptor sequences come from a human donor with COVID-19, enrolled during active disease. The donor label of this sample is uncertain.

The J gene is TRBJ1-2, the V gene TRBV9, with D uncertain. The length of the CDR3 is 14 residues. V lost 0 bases and J lost 8, with 14 bases in between. Germline CDR1 SGDLS, CDR2 YYNGEE. CDR3 sequence reads: CASSVGGGQSGYTF. DNA of the CDR3: TGTGCCAGCAGCGTAGGGGGAGGCCAGAGCGGCTACACCTTC.

This sequence joins TRBV12-3 or TRBV12-4 and TRBJ1-1, with D perhaps matching TRBD1 (6 bases). Deletions cut 6 bases from V and 8 bases from J, with 13 bases between. This CDR3 comprises 12 residues. For the CDR3, the DNA is TGTGCCAGCAGGAGAGGACAGTGGGAAGCTTTCTTT. Amino acid sequence: CASRRGQWEAFF.

This clone has only a few counts. The chain has TRBV6-6 and TRBJ2-7, with unresolved D. Looked up from germline, CDR1 is MNHNY and CDR2 is SVGAGI (reference sequence). There are 14 residues in the CDR3. Trimming took off 6 bases at V and 0 bases at J, with 12 bases between the two ends. CDR3 in amino acids: CASSLTPYSYEQYF. The CDR3 nucleotides read TGTGCCAGCAGCCTGACACCTTACTCCTACGAGCAGTACTTC.

The J gene is TRBJ1-6, the V gene TRBV9, with D possibly matching TRBD1 (6 bases). The V end lost 2 bases, the J end lost 7 bases, and 16 bases lay between the germline ends. This CDR3 comprises 16 residues. CDR1 SGDLS and CDR2 YYNGEE come from the germline V gene. The CDR3 spells CASSVMPDSTNSPLHF. The CDR3 bases are TGTGCCAGCAGCGTCATGCCGGACAGCACCAATTCACCCCTCCACTTT.

This clone was counted a single time. The chain carries TRBV30 and TRBJ1-1; unclear D gene. CDR1 is GTSNPN and CDR2 is SVGIG in the germline V gene (reference sequence). The CDR3 totals 11 residues. Trimming stripped 1 base from V and 10 bases from J, with 10 bases between. The CDR3, as DNA: TGTGCCTGGAGTGGAGTATTAAGAGCTTTCTTT. It encodes CAWSGVLRAFF. Drawing the rest from reference TRBV30 and TRBJ1-1, the complete variable domain is SQTIHQWPATLVQPVGSPLSLECTVEGTSNPNLYWYRQAAGRGLQLLFYSVGIGQISSEVPQNLSASRPQDRQFILSSKKLLLSDSGFYLCAWSGVLRAFFGQGTRLTVV.

This CDR3 reads CASTIWDRTDSPLHF. The CDR3 DNA sequence: TGTGCCAGCACCATTTGGGACAGGACGGATTCACCCCTCCACTTT. The rearrangement links TRBV6-6 to TRBJ1-6; 8 bases are a match to TRBD1. Germline V gives CDR1 MNHNY, CDR2 SVGAGI (reference sequence). V shed 7 bases, J shed 8 bases, and the junction held 10 bases outside the gene matches. This CDR3 spans 15 amino acids.

V gene TRBV11-2 combines with J gene TRBJ1-3; 7 bases align to TRBD1. After removal of 5 bases from V and 1 base from J, the junction contained 8 bases not matched to a gene. Germline V lookup: CDR1 SGHAT, CDR2 FQNNGV. The CDR3 covers 16 residues. The CDR3 region has the DNA TGTGCCAGCAGCGCCAGACAGGGTTCGTCTGGAAACACCATATATTTT. Its translation is CASSARQGSSGNTIYF.

The V call is TRBV11-3, the J call TRBJ1-1; 8 nucleotides align to TRBD1. The J segment lost 7 bases and the V segment lost 4 bases, leaving 8 bases of the junction unmatched. Germline V CDR1 and CDR2: SGHNT, YENEEA. The CDR3 is made up of 14 amino acids. CDR3 sequence reads: CASSYAQGVGEAFF. The CDR3 DNA follows: TGTGCCAGCAGCTACGCACAGGGGGTGGGTGAAGCTTTCTTT.

The chain carries TRBV5-5 and TRBJ1-3; D possibly corresponds to TRBD1 (6 bases). CDR1 is SGHKS and CDR2 is YYEKEE in the germline V gene (reference sequence). The CDR3 is made up of 15 amino acids. V dropped 4 bases and J dropped 1 base, with 12 bases sitting between them. In DNA, the CDR3 is TGTGCCAGCAGCCAACTAGGGGGTTCTGGAAACACCATATATTTT. Translated, it gives CASSQLGGSGNTIYF.

This clone was counted a single time. The rearrangement uses TRBV9 and TRBJ1-6, with D tentatively TRBD1 (5 bases). V was cut by 3 bases and J by 6 bases, with 19 bases left in between. This CDR3 is built from 17 residues. Germline V CDR1 and CDR2: SGDLS, YYNGEE. CDR3 in amino acids: CASSALAQGWGNSPLHF. The CDR3 DNA reads as TGTGCCAGCAGCGCCCTAGCGCAGGGTTGGGGTAATTCACCCCTCCACTTT.

V usage is TRBV6-5 and J usage is TRBJ2-7; 9 nucleotides match TRBD1. The CDR3 contains 13 residues. The junction had 6 bases not matched to a gene; V was cut back by 6 bases and J by 6 bases. Germline values: CDR1 MNHEY, CDR2 SVGAGI. The DNA of the CDR3 is TGTGCCAGCAGCAGGACAGGGGACGGCGAGCAGTACTTC. This codes for CASSRTGDGEQYF.

V gene TRBV28 combines with J gene TRBJ2-7; 9 nucleotides line up with TRBD1. The CDR3 has 14 residues. V lost 4 bases, J lost 5 bases, and 6 bases stayed unmatched. The V gene's germline CDR1 is MDHEN and CDR2 SYDVKM. The CDR3 loop is CASSSPGQGNEQYF. CDR3 sequence (DNA): TGTGCCAGCAGTTCGCCGGGACAGGGAAACGAGCAGTACTTC.

J is TRBJ2-7 and V is TRBV7-2; 9 nucleotides line up with TRBD1. CDR3 size: 15 residues. The V gene's germline CDR1 is SGHTA and CDR2 FQGNSA. After removal of 2 bases from V and 5 bases from J, the junction contained 7 bases not matched to a gene. CDR3 residues: CASSLKGQGAHEQYF. In DNA form, the CDR3 reads TGTGCCAGCAGCTTAAAGGGACAGGGTGCCCACGAGCAGTACTTC.

The chain joins TRBV7-8 to TRBJ2-3; tentatively, D is TRBD1 (6 bases). V gave up 5 bases and J gave up 4 bases, with 10 bases separating them. The CDR3 has 13 amino acids. Germline loops: CDR1 SGHVS, CDR2 FQNEAQ. In DNA, the CDR3 is TGTGCCAGCAGCGTACAGGGTCCAGATACGCAGTATTTT. Protein sequence: CASSVQGPDTQYF.

In nucleotides, the CDR3 is TGTGCCAGCAGTGATACGACAGGGGCCGCTGGCTACACCTTC. It codes for CASSDTTGAAGYTF. J is TRBJ1-2 and V is TRBV25-1; 8 nucleotides align to TRBD1. The V and J ends lost 3 bases and 7 bases, in that order; junction bases with no gene match: 7. Per the germline V gene, CDR1 is MGHDK and CDR2 is SYGVNS. The CDR3 has 14 residues.

This chain links TRBV5-1 with TRBJ1-2; D not certain. This CDR3 has 15 amino acids. Trimming removed 0 bases from V and 7 bases from J, with 16 bases in between. CDR1 SGHRS and CDR2 YFSETQ come from the germline V gene. The DNA of the CDR3 is TGCGCCAGCAGCTTGGCCCCGGGTGATCTAAGTGGCTACACCTTC. Encoded protein: CASSLAPGDLSGYTF.

The chain uses TRBV11-1 and TRBJ1-3; D not certain. Germline-derived CDR1 and CDR2 are SGHAT and FQDESV (reference sequence). The CDR3 is 15 amino acids. Trimming took off 5 bases at V and 0 bases at J, with 11 bases between the two ends. The CDR3 DNA is TGTGCCAGCAGCCCTCCAGGAACCTCTGGAAACACCATATATTTT. The encoded protein is CASSPPGTSGNTIYF.